These 30 T cell receptor beta chains came from one sample sequenced in a study of T cell changes during pregnancy in multiple sclerosis. Repertoires were generated with immunoSEQ multiplex PCR, while TCRdb's copy carries only in-frame clones and drops some. Among fewer than 85,000 clones listed, approximately 94% were seen once. The sequencing used peripheral blood, collected in the third trimester of pregnancy. These receptors were obtained from a female donor with multiple sclerosis, enrolled in a pregnancy study.

The rearrangement links TRBV5-4 to TRBJ2-5, with 7 bases matching TRBD1. Germline-derived CDR1 and CDR2 are SGHNT and YYREEE (reference sequence). This CDR3 has 14 residues. The ends lost 0 bases at V and 7 bases at J; junction bases unmatched: 6. CDR3 DNA sequence: TGTGCCAGCAGCTTGGCGGGACAGCCATGGACCCAGTACTTC. It translates to CASSLAGQPWTQYF.

J is TRBJ2-2 and V is TRBV5-6; 10 positions match TRBD2. The length of the CDR3 is 17 residues. Germline-derived CDR1 and CDR2 are SGHDT and YYEEEE. V gave up 6 bases and J gave up 1 base; unmatched junction bases: 9. CDR3 in amino acids: CASTRIAGGGNTGELFF. CDR3 coding DNA: TGTGCCAGCACCCGAATAGCGGGGGGAGGGAACACCGGGGAGCTGTTTTTT.

V and J are TRBV10-3 and TRBJ2-1; 7 bases line up with TRBD1. The junction had 3 bases not matched to a gene; V was cut back by 5 bases and J by 5 bases. The germline CDR1 and CDR2 sequences are ENHRY and SYGVKD. The length of the CDR3 is 13 residues. The CDR3 here is CAISRDSNNEQFF. Written as DNA, the CDR3 is TGTGCCATCAGTAGGGACAGTAACAATGAGCAGTTCTTC.

The chain carries TRBV18 and TRBJ1-1, with 9 positions matching TRBD1. V dropped 0 bases and J dropped 0; count of bases not matched to a gene: 5. The CDR3 sequence is 17 residues long. The germline V gene has CDR1 KGHSH and CDR2 LQKENI. CDR3 amino acids: CASSPPGTGLMNTEAFF. The DNA of the CDR3 is TGTGCCAGCTCACCACCAGGGACAGGGCTTATGAACACTGAAGCTTTCTTT.

This chain links TRBV2 with TRBJ2-6, with TRBD2 as a possible D gene (5 bases). This CDR3 is 17 amino acids long. Germline V gene data show CDR1 as SNHLY and CDR2 as FYNNEI. V was pared by 1 base and J by 0 bases, with 10 bases between. The CDR3 coding sequence is TGTGCCAGCAGTGAAGTTCTACGGGGCTCTGGGGCCAACGTCCTGACTTTC. This codes for CASSEVLRGSGANVLTF.

The chain recombines TRBV19 with TRBJ2-6; TRBD2 is a possible D gene (7 bases). This CDR3 region has 16 residues. Looked up from germline, CDR1 is LNHDA and CDR2 is SQIVND (reference sequence). V gave up 6 bases and J gave up 2 bases, with 14 bases separating them. This CDR3 is CASSLGGGTGANVLTF. In DNA, the CDR3 is TGTGCCAGTAGCCTAGGGGGGGGGACTGGGGCCAACGTCCTGACTTTC. The whole variable domain, remainder taken from reference TRBV19 and TRBJ2-6, is DGGITQSPKYLFRKEGQNVTLSCEQNLNHDAMYWYRQDPGQGLRLIYYSQIVNDFQKGDIAEGYSVSREKKESFPLTVTSAQKNPTAFYLCASSLGGGTGANVLTFGAGSRLTVL.

This rearrangement joins TRBV5-1 to TRBJ2-5; TRBD2 agrees at 7 bases. The CDR3 loop spans 15 amino acids. Germline CDR1 is SGHRS and CDR2 is YFSETQ. V gave up 3 bases and J gave up 12 bases; unmatched junction bases: 17. In nucleotides, the CDR3 is TGCGCCAGCAGCTCGGATGGACTAGTGGGGGAACATAAGTACTTC. This translates into CASSSDGLVGEHKYF.

The rearrangement joins TRBV19 to TRBJ2-4, with D maybe TRBD1 (5 bases). V was pared by 6 bases and J by 8 bases, with 17 bases between. Germline assignment: CDR1 LNHDA and CDR2 SQIVND (reference sequence). This CDR3 comprises 14 residues. The CDR3 DNA is TGTGCCAGTAGCCCCTCGTCGCAGGGTTACATTCAGTACTTC. Translation: CASSPSSQGYIQYF.

Only one count was recorded for this clone. The chain has TRBV7-3 and TRBJ2-3; no firm D call. Deletions cut 0 bases from V and 2 bases from J, with 9 bases between. This CDR3 is 15 amino acids long. Germline V gives CDR1 SGHTA, CDR2 FQGTGA. The CDR3 DNA is TGTGCCAGCAGCTTAACAGGTGGGCACACAGATACGCAGTATTTT. This encodes CASSLTGGHTDTQYF.

This rearrangement joins TRBV27 to TRBJ2-7; 11 bases are shared with TRBD2. CDR1 MNHEY and CDR2 SMNVEV come from the germline V gene (reference sequence). There are 14 residues in the CDR3. V was clipped by 6 bases and J by 3 bases; unmatched bases: 4. CDR3 DNA: TGTGCCAGCAGCCCGACTAGCGGGGTCTACGAGCAGTACTTC. Its protein is CASSPTSGVYEQYF.

The chain combines TRBV23-1 with TRBJ1-2; D perhaps matches TRBD1 (6 bases). TRBV23-1 belongs to the ORF category, with a function that is uncertain. The CDR3 covers 17 residues. Between the trimmed V and J ends, which lost 1 base and 7 bases, there was a span of 22 bases. The chain's CDR3 is CASSQLSPRGCDFGYTF. The CDR3 region has the DNA TGCGCCAGCAGTCAATTAAGCCCCAGGGGCTGCGATTTTGGCTACACCTTC.

The chain carries TRBV12-5 and TRBJ1-2; 7 nucleotides match TRBD1. This CDR3 has 13 amino acids. Germline V gene lookup returns CDR1 LGHNT and CDR2 FRNRAP. J lost 9 bases, V lost 1 base, and 5 bases had no gene match. CDR3 nucleotides: TGTGCTAGTGGTTTGGGAGGGGGCAATAGCTACACCTTC. This encodes CASGLGGGNSYTF.

Here the CDR3 reads CASSRDRWDTGELFF. The CDR3 region has the DNA TGTGCCAGCTCAAGGGACAGATGGGACACCGGGGAGCTGTTTTTT. The rearrangement uses TRBV18 and TRBJ2-2; 7 bases align to TRBD1. Germline V gene lookup returns CDR1 KGHSH and CDR2 LQKENI. V shed 5 bases, J shed 3 bases, and the junction held 6 bases outside the gene matches. This CDR3 comprises 15 residues.

The rearrangement uses TRBV23-1 and TRBJ2-7; D ambiguous. TRBV23-1 belongs to the ORF category, with a function that is uncertain. CDR3 length equals 15 residues. Trimming left V 2 bases short and J 2 bases short, with 13 bases between. CDR3 nucleotides: TGCGCCAGCAGTCAACGTTCAGGCCAGACCTACGAGCAGTACTTC. Amino acid sequence: CASSQRSGQTYEQYF.

V is TRBV7-8 and J is TRBJ1-2, with D perhaps matching TRBD1 (6 bases). V was pared by 2 bases and J by 7 bases, with 20 bases between. Germline V gives CDR1 SGHVS, CDR2 FQNEAQ. The CDR3 runs to 16 residues. CDR3 coding DNA: TGTGCCAGCAGCTTAAATCTTAGCGGGGGGCGCAGTGGCTACACCTTC. Translating gives CASSLNLSGGRSGYTF.

This chain connects TRBV6-5 to TRBJ1-1, with 9 bases fitting TRBD1. The V and J ends lost 0 bases and 4 bases, in that order; junction bases with no gene match: 0. Per germline, CDR1 MNHEY and CDR2 SVGAGI. The CDR3 sequence is 14 residues long. The CDR3, as DNA: TGTGCCAGCAGTTACTCGACAGGGGGCACTGAAGCTTTCTTT. Protein product: CASSYSTGGTEAFF.

This chain uses TRBV15 with TRBJ1-5, with D hard to call. The germline V gene has CDR1 LNHNV and CDR2 YYDKDF (reference sequence). Trimming pared 1 base from V and 3 bases from J, leaving 22 bases between. The CDR3 consists of 19 residues. CDR3 coding DNA: TGTGCCACCAGCAGAGTAACAAGCCAATCCTTGGGCCTCAATCAGCCCCAGCATTTT. Its translation: CATSRVTSQSLGLNQPQHF.

This clone was recorded once. This sequence joins TRBV5-1 and TRBJ2-7; 7 bases fit TRBD1. The V gene end was trimmed by 2 bases and the J gene end by 2 bases; junction bases not matched to a gene: 13. The CDR3 has 17 amino acids. Germline V gives CDR1 SGHRS, CDR2 YFSETQ. The CDR3 spells CASSFLVLGQGAYEQYF. The CDR3 region has the DNA TGCGCCAGCAGCTTTTTGGTTCTGGGGCAGGGGGCCTACGAGCAGTACTTC.

The V and J genes are TRBV6-6 and TRBJ2-7, with a possible D match to TRBD1 (7 bases). The V and J ends lost 8 bases and 6 bases respectively, with 23 bases between them. Germline V gene lookup returns CDR1 MNHNY and CDR2 SVGAGI (reference sequence). The CDR3 runs 15 residues. CDR3 DNA: TGTGCCAGCGGGGGGCAGGGGGGATTTCCCTCCGAGCAGTACTTC. It codes for CASGGQGGFPSEQYF.

The genes are TRBV18 and TRBJ1-1, with D perhaps TRBD1 (5 bases). From germline, CDR1 is KGHSH and CDR2 LQKENI. V was cut by 3 bases and J by 8 bases, with 16 bases left in between. CDR3 length: 14 amino acids. The CDR3 reads CASSPTTALGEAFF. CDR3 nucleotide sequence: TGTGCCAGCTCACCGACGACAGCACTCGGGGAAGCTTTCTTT.

This rearrangement joins TRBV7-8 to TRBJ2-7, with 10 bases aligning to TRBD1. The CDR3 contains 15 residues. Germline assignment: CDR1 SGHVS and CDR2 FQNEAQ. Unmatched junction bases numbered 7, after V lost 3 bases and J lost 5 bases. The CDR3 DNA follows: TGTGCCAGCAGCTTCGGGACAGGGGCTCTCCACGAGCAGTACTTC. Protein: CASSFGTGALHEQYF.

This chain links TRBV25-1 with TRBJ2-5; a weak D match, TRBD2 (5 bases). The CDR3 contains 12 residues. Trimming took 6 bases from V and 2 from J, leaving 7 bases between them. Looked up from germline, CDR1 is MGHDK and CDR2 is SYGVNS. The DNA of the CDR3 is TGTGCCAGCAGGGGCGGGCAAGAGACCCAGTACTTC. Translated: CASRGGQETQYF.

V gene TRBV5-1 combines with J gene TRBJ2-5; tentatively, D is TRBD2 (6 bases). This CDR3 spans 15 amino acids. Germline V gene data show CDR1 as SGHRS and CDR2 as YFSETQ. V was clipped by 3 bases and J by 0 bases, with 12 bases between them. The CDR3 loop is CASSSVAGNQETQYF. The CDR3 coding sequence is TGCGCCAGCAGCTCGGTGGCGGGGAACCAAGAGACCCAGTACTTC.

This rearrangement joins TRBV28 to TRBJ2-1; 8 bases fit TRBD1. Germline assignment: CDR1 MDHEN and CDR2 SYDVKM. This CDR3 contains 12 residues. Unmatched junction bases numbered 2, after V lost 5 bases and J lost 8 bases. Here the CDR3 DNA reads TGTGCCAGCAGTCGGACAGGGCATGAGCAGTTCTTC. Its translation is CASSRTGHEQFF.

The J gene is TRBJ2-2, the V gene TRBV9; 7 nucleotides agree with TRBD1. The CDR3 is made up of 21 amino acids. Losses at the gene ends were 0 bases for V and 1 base for J; bases not matched to a gene: 18. The V gene's germline CDR1 is SGDLS and CDR2 YYNGEE. This CDR3 is CASSVATRAQHRGMNTGELFF. In nucleotides, the CDR3 is TGTGCCAGCAGCGTAGCTACACGGGCCCAGCACAGGGGTATGAACACCGGGGAGCTGTTTTTT.

The J gene is TRBJ2-3, the V gene TRBV11-1, with D maybe TRBD1 (6 bases). This CDR3 is built from 15 residues. Per germline, CDR1 SGHAT and CDR2 FQDESV (reference sequence). V was pared by 2 bases and J by 4 bases, with 13 bases between. CDR3 in DNA: TGTGCCAGCAGCTTAAACAGGGTAGGGCCAGATACGCAGTATTTT. Its translation is CASSLNRVGPDTQYF.

CDR3 amino acids: CASSLREAGLHSGANVLTF. The DNA for the CDR3 is TGTGCCAGCAGCTTAAGGGAGGCAGGTCTTCACTCTGGGGCCAACGTCCTGACTTTC. This chain connects TRBV7-9 to TRBJ2-6, with a tentative D call TRBD2 (6 bases). The CDR3 has 19 amino acids. CDR1 is SEHNR, CDR2 FQNEAQ, per germline (reference sequence). V was cut by 2 bases and J by 0 bases, with 17 bases left in between.

The rearrangement uses TRBV6-4 and TRBJ1-1; D not certain. The CDR3 has 13 residues. Germline lookup yields CDR1 MRHNA and CDR2 SNTAGT. V was pared by 0 bases and J by 9 bases, with 11 bases between. The CDR3 protein is CASSDSPYSKAFF. The CDR3 DNA reads as TGTGCCAGCAGTGACTCGCCCTACAGTAAAGCTTTCTTT.

This clone has a handful of counts. The chain uses TRBV5-4 and TRBJ1-2; 8 bases match TRBD1. Germline values: CDR1 SGHNT, CDR2 YYREEE (reference sequence). J gave up 4 bases and V 0 bases, and 5 bases lay outside the gene matches. The CDR3 sequence is 15 residues long. The CDR3 bases are TGTGCCAGCAGCTTGGCTGGACAGGGAGGCTATGGCTACACCTTC. It codes for CASSLAGQGGYGYTF. Full variable domain (rest looked up from reference TRBV5-4 and TRBJ1-2): ETGVTQSPTHLIKTRGQQVTLRCSSQSGHNTVSWYQQALGQGPQFIFQYYREEENGRGNFPPRFSGLQFPNYSSELNVNALELDDSALYLCASSLAGQGGYGYTFGSGTRLTVV.

The chain combines TRBV2 with TRBJ2-3, with D tentatively TRBD2 (6 bases). CDR3 length: 15 residues. The germline V gene has CDR1 SNHLY and CDR2 FYNNEI. The V end lost 8 bases, the J end lost 0 bases, and 15 bases lay between the germline ends. CDR3 loop: CASFGAGPSTDTQYF. The DNA for the CDR3 is TGTGCCAGCTTCGGTGCGGGACCTAGCACAGATACGCAGTATTTT.